These 12 T cell receptor beta chains originate from one sample sequenced in a study of T cell responses to AZD1222 COVID-19 vaccine. Assay: immunoSEQ multiplex PCR; the TCRdb copy retains only in-frame clones and omits some. The sample has about 180,000 clones, roughly 88% seen once. The sequencing used peripheral blood, collected on day 0 of AZD1222 vaccination. The receptors shown here come from an adult in good health.

The chain couples TRBV7-8 to TRBJ2-2; unclear D gene. Germline assignment: CDR1 SGHVS and CDR2 FQNEAQ. V shed 6 bases and J shed 0 bases, with 8 bases lying between them. The CDR3 sequence is 14 residues long. CDR3 in amino acids: CASRLSANTGELFF. The CDR3 DNA follows: TGTGCCAGCAGACTGAGCGCGAACACCGGGGAGCTGTTTTTT.

The gene calls are TRBV6-4 and TRBJ2-2; the match to TRBD1 covers 9 bases. The CDR3 is 15 residues long. V gave up 4 bases and J gave up 4 bases; unmatched junction bases: 4. Germline V CDR1 and CDR2: MRHNA, SNTAGT. The CDR3 spells CASSGETGGTGELFF. The CDR3 coding sequence is TGTGCCAGCAGTGGGGAGACAGGGGGCACCGGGGAGCTGTTTTTT.

The chain recombines TRBV28 with TRBJ1-5; D is unresolved. The CDR3 is 15 residues long. The germline V gene has CDR1 MDHEN and CDR2 SYDVKM. Deletions cut 3 bases from V and 2 bases from J, with 11 bases between. This chain's CDR3 is CASSFWRVGNQPQHF. The CDR3, as DNA: TGTGCCAGCAGTTTTTGGAGGGTTGGCAATCAGCCCCAGCATTTT.

This chain uses TRBV7-2 with TRBJ1-6; possibly TRBD1 for D (5 bases). Germline CDR1 is SGHTA and CDR2 is FQGNSA. V gave up 7 bases and J gave up 4 bases, with 17 bases separating them. The CDR3 extends over 16 amino acids. The CDR3 DNA follows: TGTGCCAGCACCATCACCCCGGGACCTTATAATTCACCCCTCCACTTT. This gives the protein CASTITPGPYNSPLHF.

The genes are TRBV30 and TRBJ2-7; the match to TRBD1 covers 11 bases. This CDR3 is 14 amino acids long. Trimming took 4 bases from V and 3 from J; bases not matched to a gene: 5. CDR1 GTSNPN and CDR2 SVGIG come from the germline V gene (reference sequence). DNA for the CDR3: TGTGCCTGGACCACGGGACAGGGGGTCTACGAGCAGTACTTC. Encoded protein: CAWTTGQGVYEQYF.

The chain has TRBV4-3 and TRBJ1-4; the match to TRBD1 covers 8 bases. Germline CDR1 LGHNA, CDR2 YSLEER. The CDR3 runs 13 residues. V trimming: 1 base; J trimming: 8 bases; junction bases outside the gene matches: 0. The CDR3: CASSQGDREKLFF. The CDR3 region has the DNA TGCGCCAGCAGCCAAGGGGACAGGGAAAAACTGTTTTTT.

V and J are TRBV30 and TRBJ2-1; 7 nucleotides line up with TRBD2. V lost 8 bases and J lost 6; bases outside the gene matches: 13. The V gene's germline CDR1 is GTSNPN and CDR2 SVGIG (reference sequence). There are 14 residues in the CDR3. This CDR3 is CARSKSAGFNEQFF. In nucleotides, the CDR3 is TGTGCCCGGTCGAAGTCAGCGGGGTTCAATGAGCAGTTCTTC. The entire variable domain, with the rest obtained from reference TRBV30 and TRBJ2-1, is as follows: SQTIHQWPATLVQPVGSPLSLECTVEGTSNPNLYWYRQAAGRGLQLLFYSVGIGQISSEVPQNLSASRPQDRQFILSSKKLLLSDSGFYLCARSKSAGFNEQFFGPGTRLTVL.

V and J are TRBV6-1 and TRBJ1-2; weak D call: TRBD1 (5 bases). V dropped 2 bases and J dropped 4 bases, with 8 bases sitting between them. CDR1 is MNHNS, CDR2 SASEGT, per germline. The CDR3 length is 13 residues. CDR3 in DNA: TGTGCCAGCAGTGAAATAGGGGTCTATGGCTACACCTTC. It codes for CASSEIGVYGYTF.

This CDR3 is CASGWTGGRVTGELFF. CDR3 nucleotides: TGTGCCAGCGGCTGGACAGGGGGCCGGGTGACCGGGGAGCTGTTTTTT. The chain has TRBV28 and TRBJ2-2; TRBD1 agrees at 11 bases. V trimming: 8 bases; J trimming: 5 bases; junction bases outside the gene matches: 10. Germline V gene lookup returns CDR1 MDHEN and CDR2 SYDVKM. The CDR3 has 16 residues.

V gene TRBV6-5 combines with J gene TRBJ2-5, with 9 positions matching TRBD2. This CDR3 comprises 16 residues. CDR1 is MNHEY and CDR2 is SVGAGI in the germline V gene. V gave up 2 bases and J gave up 5 bases; unmatched junction bases: 9. The CDR3 is CASSYDSGSLRETQYF. The CDR3 nucleotides are TGTGCCAGCAGTTACGATAGCGGGAGTCTCCGGGAGACCCAGTACTTC.

The chain's CDR3 is CASSSWGLAGGSSYEQYF. The DNA for the CDR3 is TGTGCCAGCAGTTCCTGGGGACTAGCGGGAGGAAGTTCCTACGAGCAGTACTTC. V usage is TRBV28 and J usage is TRBJ2-7; 15 bases are shared with TRBD2. This CDR3 contains 18 residues. V lost 4 bases to trimming and J lost 1 base; unmatched junction nucleotides: 8. Germline V CDR1 and CDR2: MDHEN, SYDVKM.

The rearrangement links TRBV5-1 to TRBJ1-4; D is unclear. The V gene lost 6 bases and the J gene lost 2 bases, with 11 bases spanning the gap. The germline gives CDR1 SGHRS, CDR2 YFSETQ. This CDR3 contains 14 residues. Here the CDR3 reads CASKTELTNEKLFF. The CDR3, as DNA: TGCGCCAGCAAAACGGAGCTGACTAATGAAAAACTGTTTTTT.